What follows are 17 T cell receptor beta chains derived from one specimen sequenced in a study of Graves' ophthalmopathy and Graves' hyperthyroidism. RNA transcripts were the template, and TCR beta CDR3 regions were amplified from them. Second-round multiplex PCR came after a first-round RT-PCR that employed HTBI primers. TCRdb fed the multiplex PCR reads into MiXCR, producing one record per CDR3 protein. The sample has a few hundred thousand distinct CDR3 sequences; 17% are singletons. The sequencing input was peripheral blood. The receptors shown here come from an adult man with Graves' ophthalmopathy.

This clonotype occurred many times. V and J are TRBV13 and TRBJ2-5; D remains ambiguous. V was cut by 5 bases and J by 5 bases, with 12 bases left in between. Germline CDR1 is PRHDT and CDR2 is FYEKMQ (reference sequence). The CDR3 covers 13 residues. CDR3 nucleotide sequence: TGTGCCAGCAGCCCCCGAGCTCCGGAGACCCAGTACTTC. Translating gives CASSPRAPETQYF.

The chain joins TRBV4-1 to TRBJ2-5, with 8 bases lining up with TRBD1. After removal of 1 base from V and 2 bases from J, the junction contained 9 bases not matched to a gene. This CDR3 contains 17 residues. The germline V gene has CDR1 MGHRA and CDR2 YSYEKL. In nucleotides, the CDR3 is TGCGCCAGCAGCCAAGGGCCCGGACAGGGCAGGCAAGAGACCCAGTACTTC. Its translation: CASSQGPGQGRQETQYF.

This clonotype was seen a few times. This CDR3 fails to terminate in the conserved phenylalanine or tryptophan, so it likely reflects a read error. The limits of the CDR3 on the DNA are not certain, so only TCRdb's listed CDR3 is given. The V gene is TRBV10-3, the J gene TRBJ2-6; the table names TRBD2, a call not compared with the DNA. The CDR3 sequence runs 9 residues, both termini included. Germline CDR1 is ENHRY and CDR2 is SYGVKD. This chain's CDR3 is CAISVSGSG.

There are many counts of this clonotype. CDR3 coding DNA: TGTGCCAGCAGTTACTCGACTAGCGGGGGATTGACCGGGGAGCTGTTTTTT. Residues: CASSYSTSGGLTGELFF. This chain uses TRBV6-2 or TRBV6-3 with TRBJ2-2, with 12 bases lining up with TRBD2. V trimming: 0 bases; J trimming: 5 bases; junction bases outside the gene matches: 4. Looked up from germline, CDR1 is MNHEY and CDR2 is SVGEGT. The CDR3 is 17 residues long.

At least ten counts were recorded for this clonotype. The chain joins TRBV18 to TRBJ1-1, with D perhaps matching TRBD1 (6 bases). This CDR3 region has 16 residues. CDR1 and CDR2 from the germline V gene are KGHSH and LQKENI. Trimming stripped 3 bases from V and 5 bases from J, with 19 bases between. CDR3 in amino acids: CASSPAIGQRATEAFF. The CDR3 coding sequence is TGTGCCAGCTCACCGGCGATCGGACAGCGGGCGACTGAAGCTTTCTTT. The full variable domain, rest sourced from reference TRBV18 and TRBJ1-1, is NAGVMQNPRHLVRRRGQEARLRCSPMKGHSHVYWYRQLPEEGLKFMVYLQKENIIDESGMPKERFSAEFPKEGPSILRIQQVVRGDSAAYFCASSPAIGQRATEAFFGQGTRLTVV.

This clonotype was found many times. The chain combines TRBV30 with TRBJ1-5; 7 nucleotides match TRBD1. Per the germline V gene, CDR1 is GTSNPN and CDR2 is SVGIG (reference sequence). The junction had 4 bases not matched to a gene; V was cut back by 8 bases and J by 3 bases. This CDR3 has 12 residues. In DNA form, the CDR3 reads TGTGCCATCGGGACAGACAATCAGCCCCAGCATTTT. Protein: CAIGTDNQPQHF.

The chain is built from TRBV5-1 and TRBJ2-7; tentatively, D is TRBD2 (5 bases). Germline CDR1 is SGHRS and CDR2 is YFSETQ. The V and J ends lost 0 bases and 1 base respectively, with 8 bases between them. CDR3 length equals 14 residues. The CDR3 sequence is CASSLEGRSYEQYF. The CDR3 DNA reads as TGCGCCAGCAGCTTGGAAGGGAGATCCTACGAGCAGTACTTC.

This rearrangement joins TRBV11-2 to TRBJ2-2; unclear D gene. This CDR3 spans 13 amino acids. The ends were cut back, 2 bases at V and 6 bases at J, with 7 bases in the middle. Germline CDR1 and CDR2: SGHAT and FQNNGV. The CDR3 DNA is TGTGCCAGCAGCTTACGCCTAGCCGGGGAGCTGTTTTTT. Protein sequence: CASSLRLAGELFF.

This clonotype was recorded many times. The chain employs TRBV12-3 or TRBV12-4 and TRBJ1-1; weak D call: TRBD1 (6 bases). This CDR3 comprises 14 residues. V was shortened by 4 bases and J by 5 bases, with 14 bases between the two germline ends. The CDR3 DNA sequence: TGTGCCAGCAGTTCACCAGGGGCCGGGACTGAAGCTTTCTTT. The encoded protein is CASSSPGAGTEAFF.

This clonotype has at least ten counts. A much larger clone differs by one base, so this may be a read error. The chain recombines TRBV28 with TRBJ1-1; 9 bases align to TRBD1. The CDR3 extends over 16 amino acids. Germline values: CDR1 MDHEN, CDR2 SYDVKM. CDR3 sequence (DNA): TGTGCCAGCAGTTTACCCGGGACAGGGTCAAACACTGAAGCTCTCTTT. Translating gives CASSLPGTGSNTEALF.

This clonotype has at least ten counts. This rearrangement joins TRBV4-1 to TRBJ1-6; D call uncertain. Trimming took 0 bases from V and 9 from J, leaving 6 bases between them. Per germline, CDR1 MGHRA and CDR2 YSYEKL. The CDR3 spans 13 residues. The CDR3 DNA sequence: TGCGCCAGCAGCCAAGACCCGCGTTCACCCCTCCACTTT. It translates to CASSQDPRSPLHF.

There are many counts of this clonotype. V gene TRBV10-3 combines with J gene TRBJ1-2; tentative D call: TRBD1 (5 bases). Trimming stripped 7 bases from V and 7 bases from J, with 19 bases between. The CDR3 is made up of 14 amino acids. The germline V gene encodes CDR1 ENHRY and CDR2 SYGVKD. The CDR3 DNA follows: TGTGCCATCACCGAGGGACGGGAGTTAATTGGCTACACCTTC. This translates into CAITEGRELIGYTF.

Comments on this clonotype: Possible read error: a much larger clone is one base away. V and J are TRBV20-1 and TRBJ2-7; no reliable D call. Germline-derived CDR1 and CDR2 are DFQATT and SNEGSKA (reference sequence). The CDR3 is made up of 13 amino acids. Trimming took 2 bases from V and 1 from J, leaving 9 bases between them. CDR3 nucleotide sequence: TGCAGTGCTAGATCCATGGAGTCCTACGAGCAGTACTTC. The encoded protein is CSARSMESYEQYF.

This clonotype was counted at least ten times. CDR3: CASSSGATDTQYF. DNA for the CDR3: TGTGCCAGCAGCTCCGGGGCCACAGATACGCAGTATTTT. This sequence joins TRBV7-6 and TRBJ2-3; possibly TRBD1 or TRBD2 for D (5 bases each). Trimming left V 4 bases short and J 2 bases short, with 7 bases between. Per the germline V gene, CDR1 is SGHVS and CDR2 is FNYEAQ. CDR3 size: 13 residues.

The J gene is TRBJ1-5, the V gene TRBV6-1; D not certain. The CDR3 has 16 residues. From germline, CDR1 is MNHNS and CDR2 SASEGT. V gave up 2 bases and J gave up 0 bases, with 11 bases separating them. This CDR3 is CASSEQTVYSNQPQHF. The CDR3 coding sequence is TGTGCCAGCAGTGAACAGACGGTTTATAGCAATCAGCCCCAGCATTTT.

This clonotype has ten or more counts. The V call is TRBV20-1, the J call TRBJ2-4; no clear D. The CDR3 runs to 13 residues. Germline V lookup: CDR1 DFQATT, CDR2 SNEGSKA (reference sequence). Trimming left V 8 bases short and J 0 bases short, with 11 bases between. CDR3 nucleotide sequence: TGCAGTCCGGGTCAGGTAGCCAAAAACATTCAGTACTTC. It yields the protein CSPGQVAKNIQYF.

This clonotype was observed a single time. The DNA for the CDR3 is TGTGCCAGCAGTTTCCCCGGGGGGGCCGTCGAGCAGTACTTC. It specifies CASSFPGGAVEQYF. V gene TRBV6-5 combines with J gene TRBJ2-7, with 8 bases lining up with TRBD2. In germline, CDR1 is MNHEY, CDR2 SVGAGI. This CDR3 is built from 14 residues. The junction had 8 bases not matched to a gene; V was cut back by 4 bases and J by 6 bases.